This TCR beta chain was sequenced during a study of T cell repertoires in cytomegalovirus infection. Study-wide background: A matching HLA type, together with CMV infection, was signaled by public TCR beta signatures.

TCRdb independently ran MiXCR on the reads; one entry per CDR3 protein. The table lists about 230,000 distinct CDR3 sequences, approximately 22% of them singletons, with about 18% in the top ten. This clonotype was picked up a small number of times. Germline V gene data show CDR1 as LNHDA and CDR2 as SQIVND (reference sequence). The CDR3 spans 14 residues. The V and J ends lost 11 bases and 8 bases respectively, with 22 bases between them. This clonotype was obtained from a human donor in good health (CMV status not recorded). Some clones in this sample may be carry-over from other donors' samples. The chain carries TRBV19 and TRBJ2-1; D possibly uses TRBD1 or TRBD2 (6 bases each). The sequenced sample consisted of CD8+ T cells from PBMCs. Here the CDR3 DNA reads TGTGCCTGCCAGGGGACTCCCACCCCTTATGAGCAGTTCTTC. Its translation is CACQGTPTPYEQFF. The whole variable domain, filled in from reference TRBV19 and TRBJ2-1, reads DGGITQSPKYLFRKEGQNVTLSCEQNLNHDAMYWYRQDPGQGLRLIYYSQIVNDFQKGDIAEGYSVSREKKESFPLTVTSAQKNPTAFYLCACQGTPTPYEQFFGPGTRLTVL.